This T cell receptor (beta chain) was sequenced in a study of blood T cell repertoires in COVID-19. The overall study: COVID-19 samples, acute and convalescent, were from the United States, Italy and Spain. The cDNA or gDNA used as material had been derived from T cells, B-cell-depleted T cells, or PBMCs.

Source study methods: Researchers report that nucleated cell counts were estimated from reference gene primer amplification. TCRdb's table, derived via immunoSEQ multiplex PCR, lists solely in-frame clones and lacks some. D and trimming were read from the DNA, whereas the V and J calls and clone size are those reported in that table. The sample has 230,000 or so clones, 70% to 90% seen once. Researchers sorted participants into cohorts using their self-reported clinical history. With 6 bases clipped from V and 3 bases from J, the junction kept 7 bases outside the gene matches. The V gene's germline CDR1 is MNHNY and CDR2 SVGAGI (reference sequence). The CDR3 is 15 amino acids.

This sequence joins TRBV6-6 and TRBJ2-1, with 8 bases identical to TRBD1. The source of this sequence is a woman aged 40 to 55 with acute COVID-19. The sequenced material came from PBMCs or T cells enriched from blood (not recorded which). In nucleotides, the CDR3 is TGTGCCAGCAGCTCCCACAGGGGGGTCTACAATGAGCAGTTCTTC. Translated, it gives CASSSHRGVYNEQFF.